This T cell receptor beta chain was captured in a study of shared clonotypes between healthy human individuals. Regarding the study as a whole: Generation of non-shared clonotypes was less probable than generation of clonotypes shared by all four donors. Of the naive CD4 clonotypes, approximately 5% were shared across several donors. Sampling included only blood; tissue repertoires likely differ.

Looked up from germline, CDR1 is SGHDN and CDR2 is FVKESK. This CDR3 spans 15 amino acids. Each replicate PCR on the sorted subsets used about 0.2 ug DNA (around 30,000 T cell genomes). Libraries were prepared by immunoSEQ multiplex PCR; TCRdb keeps only in-frame clonotypes and omits some of them. The sample has around 610,000 clones, around 96% seen once. In the naive CD8 group, cells lacked CD45RO and were positively selected for CCR7, so terminally differentiated effector memory CD45RA+ cells were left out. Remarks on this clone: The antigen is undetermined.

The sequencing input was naive CD8+ T cells sorted from blood. The source is a woman in her thirties in good health. The V call is TRBV14, the J call TRBJ2-5; 10 nucleotides align to TRBD2. The tail of the sequence fits TRBJ2-7 better, so the J call may be wrong. CDR3 sequence: CASSQGLAGVYEQYF. CDR3 in DNA: TGTGCCAGCAGCCAAGGCCTAGCGGGAGTTTACGAGCAGTACTTC.